Included here is one TCR beta chain sequence, with context. The target antigen is unknown. The data were taken from a study of shared clonotypes between healthy human individuals. The CDR3 has 16 residues. V was shortened by 2 bases and J by 3 bases, with 11 bases between the two germline ends. The germline CDR1 and CDR2 sequences are LNHDA and SQIVND (reference sequence). Study-level points and caveats: Measured sharing among donors was expected to vary with sequencing depth.

Produced via immunoSEQ multiplex PCR; TCRdb's table is partial and in-frame only. The sample lists 1,500,000 or so clones; approximately 98.5% were seen once. Sequences were obtained from naive CD4+ T cells sorted from blood. Subset of the sample: CD45RA+ positively selected. The sequence came from a man in his thirties or forties in good health. The chain uses TRBV19 and TRBJ2-6; D call uncertain. This CDR3 reads CASSISPPGGANVLTF. The CDR3 DNA reads as TGTGCCAGTAGTATATCCCCGCCCGGTGGGGCCAACGTCCTGACTTTC.